The rows below give T cell receptor beta chains drawn from one sample of a study of T-cell memory formation after mild COVID-19. MiXCR, applied by TCRdb to the 5' RACE reads, yields one record per CDR3 protein. Here the sample spans over 350,000 distinct CDR3 sequences, 20% to 25% being singletons. Specimen: PBMCs or a T cell subset sorted from them (not recorded which). Source of these receptors: an adult woman who had mild COVID-19 (a few samples of this study predate the infection). Cell type and time point are not known. Both conserved end residues are part of each CDR3. The order of the fields is clone size, D gene, J gene, V gene, CDR3 DNA, CDR3 protein. A D gene is named only where the DNA matches it firmly. Size tells how often a clone was seen (once, few, many) or the class of an expanded clone, and some rows leave it out.

few TRBD1 TRBJ2-6 TRBV5-1 TGCGCCAGCAGCTCCTTCTACGCAGGGGGCTCTGGGGCCAACGTCCTGACTTTC CASSSFYAGGSGANVLTF
- TRBD2 TRBJ2-3 TRBV6-6 TGTGCCAGCAGGCCTAGCGGGACGAACACAGATACGCAGTATTTT CASRPSGTNTDTQYF
- - TRBJ1-4 TRBV5-5 TGTGCCAGCAGCTTGCGACGGACCGAAAAACTGTTTTTT CASSLRRTEKLFF
- - TRBJ2-5 TRBV5-1 TGCGCCAGCAGCTTATCCCACCCCCAAGGAGATACCCAGTACTTC CASSLSHPQGDTQYF
- TRBD1 TRBJ2-7 TRBV6-6 TGTGCCAGCAGGACCGGGACAGTCTACGAGCAGTACTTC CASRTGTVYEQYF
once - TRBJ2-7 TRBV6-5 TGTGCCAGCAGCCCCCAACGGCTTAAATCCTACGAGCAGTACTTC CASSPQRLKSYEQYF
- TRBD2 TRBJ2-2 TRBV2 TGTGCCAGCGACCTACTAGCGGGAGGGAGCACCGGGGAGCTGTTTTTT CASDLLAGGSTGELFF
many - TRBJ1-1 TRBV7-9 TGTGCCAGCAGCTCTCTTATTCGGGAAAGACCGGGACACTGGAACACTGAAGCTTTCTTT CASSSLIRERPGHWNTEAFF
- TRBD2 TRBJ2-5 TRBV3-1 TGTGCCAGCAGCCCCGACGGGGGACTAGCGGGAGAGACCCAGTACTTC CASSPDGGLAGETQYF
few TRBD2 TRBJ2-7 TRBV12-3/TRBV12-4 TGTGCCAGCAGTCCCTCTAGCGGGGTTGAGCAGTACTTC CASSPSSGVEQYF
- - TRBJ1-2 TRBV6-6 TGTGCCAGCAGTTACCCCGAGTCAGGTTATGGCTACACCTTC CASSYPESGYGYTF
- - TRBJ1-3 TRBV3-1 TGTGCCAGCAGCCAAGAAGCGAACACCATATATTTT CASSQEANTIYF
- - TRBJ2-4 TRBV4-1 TGCGCCAGCAGCCAGTTACAGGGTTTGGGCAAAAACATTCAGTACTTC CASSQLQGLGKNIQYF
few - TRBJ2-5 TRBV20-1 TGCAGTGCTGGGGCGCGGGCCACCAAAGAGACCCAGTACTTC CSAGARATKETQYF
few TRBD1 TRBJ2-7 TRBV5-6 TGTGCCAGCAGCCATACAGGGGCCGAGCAGTACTTC CASSHTGAEQYF
few - TRBJ2-3 TRBV5-1 TGCGCCAGCAGCTCTACCCTAGGGATCACAGATACGCAGTATTTT CASSSTLGITDTQYF
- - TRBJ2-7 TRBV7-2 TGTGCCAGCAGCCCCTTGGGGAAGTCCTACGAGCAGTACTTC CASSPLGKSYEQYF
many - TRBJ2-7 TRBV4-2 TGTGCCAGCAGCCAAGATCCCACAGGCTCCTACGAGCAGTACTTC CASSQDPTGSYEQYF
- TRBD1 TRBJ1-1 TRBV2 TGTGCCAGCAGTAAAGGCAGGGGGCTTACTGAAGCTTTCTTT CASSKGRGLTEAFF
many - TRBJ2-4 TRBV5-1 TGCGCCAGCAGCTTGGACGGCGGCAAAAACATTCAGTACTTC CASSLDGGKNIQYF
few - TRBJ2-5 TRBV5-6 TGTGCCAGCAGCTTGGGCGGACTCCAAGAGACCCAGTACTTC CASSLGGLQETQYF
few TRBD1 TRBJ2-7 TRBV11-1 TGTGCCAGCAGCTTGGGACAGACAGCCTACGAGCAGTACTTC CASSLGQTAYEQYF
- TRBD1 TRBJ2-3 TRBV7-2 TGTGCCAGCAGAGGTGGGATCTGGGACAGGGGGACAGATACGCAGTATTTT CASRGGIWDRGTDTQYF
- TRBD1 TRBJ2-2 TRBV20-1 TGCAGTGCTAGAGATTGGGGACAGGGGAACACCGGGGAGCTGTTTTTT CSARDWGQGNTGELFF
few - TRBJ2-2 TRBV11-2 TGTGCCAGCAGCCAAATGGGGACCGGGGAGCTGTTTTTT CASSQMGTGELFF
few - TRBJ2-2 TRBV18 TGTGCCAGCTCACTGGCGGGGACATCGAACACCGGGGAGCTGTTTTTT CASSLAGTSNTGELFF
- - TRBJ1-6 TRBV7-2 TGTGCCAGCAGCTTAGGTCCAGGGGAGAACTCACCCCTCCACTTT CASSLGPGENSPLHF
few - TRBJ2-1 TRBV7-6 TGTGCCTCCAGGGGCGCTAGTTTGGTACAGTTCTTC CASRGASLVQFF
- - TRBJ1-1 TRBV12-3/TRBV12-4 TGTGCCAGCAGTTGGCAGGTCCCCGGTGAAGCTTTCTTT CASSWQVPGEAFF
few TRBD2 TRBJ2-4 TRBV7-9 TGTGCCAGCAGTCTGACTAGCGGAAGAGTCCAACCGGGTTTGAACATTCAGTACTTC CASSLTSGRVQPGLNIQYF
- - TRBJ2-1 TRBV7-2 TGTGCCAGCAGCTTATCCAGGGCGGTCAATGAGCAGTTCTTC CASSLSRAVNEQFF
few - TRBJ2-1 TRBV7-2 TGTGCCAGCAGCTTAATCGTGGGGGACAATGAGCAGTTCTTC CASSLIVGDNEQFF
- - TRBJ1-2 TRBV7-9 TGTGCCAGCAGCTTAATGGCCCCCACGGGCTACACCTTC CASSLMAPTGYTF
few - TRBJ2-7 TRBV12-3/TRBV12-4 TGTGCCAGCGGCCTAGGGCTAGCGAATTACGAGCAGTACTTC CASGLGLANYEQYF
- TRBD2 TRBJ2-5 TRBV7-8 TGTGCCAGCAGCTTAATCGGGACTACCAAAGAGACCCAGTACTTC CASSLIGTTKETQYF
many TRBD2 TRBJ2-3 TRBV7-9 TGTGCCAGCAGCTTTCCTACTAGCGGGACAGATACGCAGTATTTT CASSFPTSGTDTQYF
many TRBD2 TRBJ2-1 TRBV7-2 TGTGCCAGCAGCTTAGTTGGCGGGAGCTCCTACAATGAGCAGTTCTTC CASSLVGGSSYNEQFF
- - TRBJ1-5 TRBV2 TGTGCCAGCAGTGATCACCGTTTTGCAGGGGATCAGCCCCAGCATTTT CASSDHRFAGDQPQHF
- TRBD2 TRBJ2-7 TRBV5-1 TGCGCCAGCAGCTTGGTGGGGGGAGGGCCGAAGGAGCAGTACTTC CASSLVGGGPKEQYF
few TRBD1 TRBJ2-1 TRBV5-6 TGTGCCAGCAGCGGGGGGACAGGGCGGAATGAGCAGTTCTTC CASSGGTGRNEQFF
many - TRBJ2-5 TRBV20-1 TGCAGTGCTAGAGATTTCGACCGACTAGTAGGCGGACAAGAGACCCAGTACTTC CSARDFDRLVGGQETQYF